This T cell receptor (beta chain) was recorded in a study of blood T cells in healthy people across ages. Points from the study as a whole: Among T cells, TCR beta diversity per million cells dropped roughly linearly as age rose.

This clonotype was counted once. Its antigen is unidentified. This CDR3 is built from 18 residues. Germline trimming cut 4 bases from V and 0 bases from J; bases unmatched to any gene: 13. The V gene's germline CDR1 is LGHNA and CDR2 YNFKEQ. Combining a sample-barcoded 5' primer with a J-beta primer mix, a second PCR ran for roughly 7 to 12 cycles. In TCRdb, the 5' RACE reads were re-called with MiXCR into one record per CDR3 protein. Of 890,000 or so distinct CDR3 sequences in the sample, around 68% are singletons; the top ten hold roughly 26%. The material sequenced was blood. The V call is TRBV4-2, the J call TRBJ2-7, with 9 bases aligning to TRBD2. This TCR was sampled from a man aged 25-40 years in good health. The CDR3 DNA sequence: TGTGCCAGCAGCCCCGTAAATTCAGCGGGGGGCTACTCCTACGAGCAGTACTTC. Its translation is CASSPVNSAGGYSYEQYF.